The present T cell receptor (beta chain) was sequenced within a study of beta chain features in type 1 diabetes. The study reverse transcribed the entire isolated RNA, so it sequenced expressed TCRB transcripts. The repertoire was sequenced with immunoSEQ multiplex PCR; TCRdb's copy has only in-frame clones and lacks some. The top ten clones hold 0.62% of a sample with about 180,000 clones, about 13% of them seen once. The germline V gene has CDR1 SQVTM and CDR2 ANQGSEA. This CDR3 has 14 amino acids. V dropped 6 bases and J dropped 4; count of bases not matched to a gene: 10. This clone has only a few counts.

The chain uses TRBV29-1 and TRBJ2-5, with 8 nucleotides matching TRBD2. Sequenced sample: central memory CD4+ T cells from blood. The receptor's source is a woman younger than 30 in good health. CDR3 region: CSVLRGRPPETQYF. In DNA, the CDR3 is TGCAGCGTACTTCGCGGGAGGCCCCCAGAGACCCAGTACTTC.